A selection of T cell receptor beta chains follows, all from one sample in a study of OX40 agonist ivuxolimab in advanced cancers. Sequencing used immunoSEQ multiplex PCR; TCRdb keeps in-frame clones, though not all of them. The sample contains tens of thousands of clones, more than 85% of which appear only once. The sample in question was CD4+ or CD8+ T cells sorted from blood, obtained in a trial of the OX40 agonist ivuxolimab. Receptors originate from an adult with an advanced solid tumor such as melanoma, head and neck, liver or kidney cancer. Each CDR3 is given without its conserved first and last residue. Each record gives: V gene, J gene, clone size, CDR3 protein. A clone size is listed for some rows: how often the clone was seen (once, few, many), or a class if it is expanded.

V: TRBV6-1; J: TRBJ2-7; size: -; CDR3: ASCKEQGSYEQY
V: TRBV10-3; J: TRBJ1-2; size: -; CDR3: AISEGQGLPQYT
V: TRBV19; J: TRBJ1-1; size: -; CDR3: ASSILGGTPNTEAF
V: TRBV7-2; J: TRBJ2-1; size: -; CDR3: ASGPGGARNEQF
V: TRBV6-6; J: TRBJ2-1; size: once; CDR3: ASGTSGGPNEQF
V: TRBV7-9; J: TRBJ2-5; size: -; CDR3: ASSLVATRGGETQY
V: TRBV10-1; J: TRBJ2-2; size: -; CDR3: ARGTGRNTGELF
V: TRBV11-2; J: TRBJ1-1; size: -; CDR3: ASSLGTGGLTTEAF
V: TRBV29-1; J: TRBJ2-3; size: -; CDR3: SVANRLHTDTQY
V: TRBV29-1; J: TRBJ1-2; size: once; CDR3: SVEAWGEVGRKQTNYGYT
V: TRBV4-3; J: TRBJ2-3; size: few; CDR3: ASSQGSRTDTQY
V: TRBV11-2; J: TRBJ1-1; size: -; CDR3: ASSLDRNTEAF
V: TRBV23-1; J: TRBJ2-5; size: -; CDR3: ASSPPGHRVETQY
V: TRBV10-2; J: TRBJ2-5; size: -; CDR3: ASRDLSETQY
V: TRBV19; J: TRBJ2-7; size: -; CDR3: ASSGQGRIGQY
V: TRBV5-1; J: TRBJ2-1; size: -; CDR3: ASSNWGGNSYNEQF
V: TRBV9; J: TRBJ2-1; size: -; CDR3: ASSVSTSGGWNEQF
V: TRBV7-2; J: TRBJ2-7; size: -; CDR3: ASSPDGLYEQY
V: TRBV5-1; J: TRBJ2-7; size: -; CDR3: ASSPFEPYEQY
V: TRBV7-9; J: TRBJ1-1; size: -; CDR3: ASSSGTGMNTEAF
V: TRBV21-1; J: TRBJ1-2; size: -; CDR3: ASSKGWVRGSGYT
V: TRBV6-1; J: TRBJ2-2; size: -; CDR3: ASLTGGDTGELF
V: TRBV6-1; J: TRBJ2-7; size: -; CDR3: ASSEKRREQY
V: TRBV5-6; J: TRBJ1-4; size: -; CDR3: ASSLAGTGNEKLF
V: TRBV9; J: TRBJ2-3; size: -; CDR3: ASSVRSGGGTTDTQY
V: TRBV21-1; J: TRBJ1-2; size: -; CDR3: ASTGRGREVRYGYT